The rows below give T cell receptor beta chains drawn from one sample of a study of OX40 agonist ivuxolimab in advanced cancers. Method: immunoSEQ multiplex PCR; TCRdb's copy keeps in-frame clones and lacks some. The table records around 48,000 clones, approximately 86% of them present only once. The specimen comprised CD4+ or CD8+ T cells sorted from blood, sampled in a trial of the OX40 agonist ivuxolimab. The receptors here all came from an adult with an advanced solid tumor such as melanoma, head and neck, liver or kidney cancer. Each CDR3 is given with its conserved first and last residue. A D gene is named only where the DNA matches it firmly. Size is omitted from some rows. Given values are once, few, many or a class for expanded clones.

>TRBV4-1|-|TRBJ2-1|TRBD1|20
CASSQDWATGALSYYNEQFF
TGCGCCAGCAGCCAAGATTGGGCTACAGGGGCCTTATCTTACTACAATGAGCAGTTCTTC
>TRBV9|-|TRBJ2-3|-|16
CASTIQRRVRTDTQYF
TGTGCCAGCACCATACAAAGAAGGGTCCGCACAGATACGCAGTATTTT
>TRBV6-1|-|TRBJ2-7|TRBD2|15
CASSEFSGGALEQYF
TGTGCCAGCAGTGAATTTAGCGGGGGGGCTCTCGAGCAGTACTTC
>TRBV18|-|TRBJ1-4|-|15
CASSPLGSIREKLFF
TGTGCCAGCTCACCACTGGGGAGTATCAGAGAAAAACTGTTTTTT
>TRBV27|-|TRBJ2-7|TRBD1|14
CASSSVDREYEQYF
TGTGCCAGCAGTTCAGTCGACAGGGAGTACGAGCAGTACTTC
>TRBV7-8|-|TRBJ1-3|-|15
CASSLNLGLTNTIYF
TGTGCCAGCAGCTTAAATCTCGGGTTGACAAACACCATATATTTT
>TRBV29-1|-|TRBJ2-5|TRBD2|16
CSVGGASGVYQETQYF
TGCAGCGTTGGTGGAGCTAGCGGGGTATACCAAGAGACCCAGTACTTC
>TRBV5-6|-|TRBJ2-6|-|15
CASSPPVRGANVLTF
TGTGCCAGCAGCCCCCCAGTCCGTGGGGCCAACGTCCTGACTTTC
>TRBV30|few|TRBJ1-4|-|11
CAAPRGEKLFF
TGTGCCGCCCCGCGAGGAGAAAAACTGTTTTTT
>TRBV2|-|TRBJ2-3|-|14
CASRRPLSTDTQYF
TGTGCCAGCCGGAGACCCCTCTCCACAGATACGCAGTATTTT
>TRBV5-4|medium-sized|TRBJ1-2|-|15
CASSAGAGEVYGYTF
TGTGCCAGCAGCGCTGGGGCGGGGGAGGTCTATGGCTACACCTTC
>TRBV5-1|-|TRBJ2-3|-|16
CASTKSLGGYTDTQYF
TGCGCCAGCACGAAATCTCTGGGCGGATACACAGATACGCAGTATTTT
>TRBV18|-|TRBJ1-2|TRBD1|16
CASSPPGTGGGYGYTF
TGTGCCAGCTCACCACCGGGAACAGGGGGTGGATATGGCTACACCTTC
>TRBV7-2|once|TRBJ1-2|-|12
CASSLIRGGYTF
TGTGCCAGCAGCTTGATTCGGGGGGGCTACACCTTC
>TRBV5-1|-|TRBJ1-3|-|16
CASSLAGGYSGNTIYF
TGCGCCAGCAGCTTGGCCGGAGGGTACTCTGGAAACACCATATATTTT
>TRBV18|-|TRBJ1-4|TRBD1|14
CASSPGQDNEKLFF
TGTGCCAGCTCACCCGGACAGGATAATGAAAAACTGTTTTTT
>TRBV4-3|-|TRBJ2-2|-|14
CASSQDRNTGELFF
TGCGCCAGCAGCCAAGATCGAAACACCGGGGAGCTGTTTTTT
>TRBV5-1|once|TRBJ1-1|-|16
CASSRDLGRMNTEAFF
TGCGCCAGCAGCCGTGATTTGGGACGCATGAACACTGAAGCTTTCTTT
>TRBV30|-|TRBJ1-1|-|11
CAWSTTKRAFF
TGTGCCTGGAGTACCACAAAAAGGGCTTTCTTT
>TRBV2|-|TRBJ1-3|-|13
CASRGPWKSTIYF
TGTGCCAGCAGGGGACCCTGGAAGTCCACCATATATTTT
>TRBV4-3|-|TRBJ2-7|-|16
CASSQRSKGPYYEQYF
TGCGCCAGCAGCCAGCGAAGCAAAGGGCCCTACTACGAGCAGTACTTC
>TRBV7-9|-|TRBJ1-1|TRBD1|15
CASSPRQGLNTEAFF
TGTGCCAGCAGCCCGCGACAGGGGCTGAACACTGAAGCTTTCTTT
>TRBV7-2|once|TRBJ2-5|TRBD2|15
CASSLPGGRQETQYF
TGTGCCAGCAGCTTACCGGGGGGGCGGCAAGAGACCCAGTACTTC
>TRBV29-1|once|TRBJ2-7|-|10
CSVEVGEQYF
TGCAGCGTTGAGGTGGGCGAGCAGTACTTC
>TRBV7-7|-|TRBJ2-5|-|14
CASSLGGNQETQYF
TGTGCTAGCAGCTTGGGCGGCAACCAAGAGACCCAGTACTTC
>TRBV5-1|once|TRBJ2-7|TRBD1|13
CASSLDRGNEQYF
TGCGCCAGCAGCTTGGACAGGGGTAACGAGCAGTACTTC
>TRBV7-2|-|TRBJ1-4|TRBD1|14
CASSTRGQGEKLFF
TGTGCCAGCAGCACAAGGGGGCAAGGTGAAAAACTGTTTTTT
>TRBV6-6|-|TRBJ2-1|TRBD2|16
CASSYYGTSGLNEQFF
TGTGCCAGCAGTTACTACGGGACTAGCGGACTTAATGAGCAGTTCTTC
>TRBV7-9|-|TRBJ1-5|-|15
CASSLGGYSNQPQHF
TGTGCCAGCAGCTTAGGGGGGTATAGCAATCAGCCCCAGCATTTT
>TRBV19|once|TRBJ1-3|-|13
CASRAGHRNTIYF
TGTGCCAGTAGAGCGGGACACCGAAACACCATATATTTT
>TRBV11-2|-|TRBJ2-3|-|16
CASSLRQRTPRDTQYF
TGTGCCAGCAGCTTGAGACAGAGAACGCCTAGAGATACGCAGTATTTT
>TRBV11-2|once|TRBJ1-5|-|13
CASSRSSNQPQHF
TGTGCCAGCAGCCGTAGTAGCAATCAGCCCCAGCATTTT
>TRBV5-1|-|TRBJ2-1|TRBD1|15
CASSGRTGGRNEQFF
TGCGCCAGCAGCGGAAGGACAGGGGGTAGGAATGAGCAGTTCTTC
>TRBV6-5|-|TRBJ1-5|-|12
CASRAGAQPQHF
TGTGCCAGCAGGGCAGGGGCCCAGCCCCAGCATTTT
>TRBV19|-|TRBJ2-6|TRBD1|18
CASSSNRDRGSGANVLTF
TGTGCCAGTAGTTCCAACCGGGACAGGGGCTCTGGGGCCAACGTCCTGACTTTC
>TRBV7-2|few|TRBJ2-1|TRBD1|17
CASSPRVNRGTYNEQFF
TGTGCCAGCAGCCCCCGGGTGAACAGGGGCACATACAATGAGCAGTTCTTC
>TRBV11-3|-|TRBJ1-4|TRBD1|15
CASSEGQAYNEKLFF
TGTGCCAGCAGCGAGGGACAGGCTTATAATGAAAAACTGTTTTTT
>TRBV7-2|once|TRBJ1-5|TRBD1|14
CASSSSVDRGNQHF
TGTGCCAGCAGCTCATCCGTAGACAGGGGAAACCAGCATTTT
>TRBV30|-|TRBJ2-3|TRBD2|14
CAWTPGLAGDTQYF
TGTGCCTGGACCCCGGGACTAGCGGGAGATACGCAGTATTTT
>TRBV27|-|TRBJ2-6|TRBD1|16
CASRRPTGAGANVLTF
TGTGCCAGCAGACGTCCGACAGGGGCTGGGGCCAACGTCCTGACTTTC
>TRBV20-1|-|TRBJ1-3|-|11
CSARWGNTIYF
TGCAGTGCTAGATGGGGAAACACCATATATTTT
>TRBV18|-|TRBJ2-5|TRBD1|13
CASSRDSQETQYF
TGTGCCAGCTCACGGGACAGCCAAGAGACCCAGTACTTC
>TRBV28|-|TRBJ2-7|TRBD2|16
CASSPHSGGGFPEQYF
TGTGCCAGCAGTCCCCACTCTGGGGGGGGGTTCCCCGAGCAGTACTTC
>TRBV9|-|TRBJ1-1|TRBD1|16
CASSLGTGVGSTEAFF
TGTGCCAGCAGCCTCGGGACAGGGGTGGGGAGCACTGAAGCTTTCTTT
>TRBV7-8|-|TRBJ1-5|-|14
CASNLGRATQPQHF
TGTGCCAGCAATCTAGGAAGGGCCACGCAGCCCCAGCATTTT